This T cell receptor beta chain was found in a study of cytomegalovirus exposure and HLA in healthy donors. Looking at the study overall: The 130 or so validation repertoires used a platform that matched the one used for the 600 to 750 first-cohort repertoires, as a later analysis reported.

Germline CDR1 is SGHVS and CDR2 is FNYEAQ. After removal of 1 base from V and 12 bases from J, the junction contained 9 bases not matched to a gene. This CDR3 has 14 amino acids. This table comes from immunoSEQ multiplex PCR, and its TCRdb copy is limited to in-frame clones, with some not included. The table lists roughly 77,000 clones, 95% of them singletons. The sequence was obtained from a woman aged 18-29 years in good health and CMV-seronegative. J is TRBJ1-1 and V is TRBV7-6; TRBD1 matches at 9 bases. Sequenced sample: PBMCs. CDR3 sequence (DNA): TGTGCCAGCAGCTTAGGATTGACAGGGGGTATACCTTTCTTT. As protein: CASSLGLTGGIPFF.